This T cell receptor beta chain stems from a study of shared clonotypes between healthy human individuals. In its sample, this clone was seen once. From germline, CDR1 is KGHSH and CDR2 LQKENI. The CDR3 totals 15 residues. Trimming took off 1 base at V and 6 bases at J, with 12 bases between the two ends. In the study's own analysis: Junction-only sequences without quality scores came from ImmunoSEQ, so filtering differed. Assay used: immunoSEQ multiplex PCR; TCRdb lists only in-frame clones, some missing. V and J calls and clone size are copied from that table; D and trimming were computed from the DNA. The sample has about 480,000 clones; 60% to 80% are singletons. All of the donors resided in Nashville, Tennessee, and each was a Caucasian adult.

Input material: PBMCs. The rearrangement uses TRBV18 and TRBJ2-2; D is unclear. The origin of this receptor is a woman aged 40 to 49 in good health. Some clones in this sample may be carry-over from other donors' samples. The CDR3 nucleotides are TGTGCCAGCTCACCACTGACACCTGGGGCCGGGGAGCTGTTTTTT. It encodes CASSPLTPGAGELFF.